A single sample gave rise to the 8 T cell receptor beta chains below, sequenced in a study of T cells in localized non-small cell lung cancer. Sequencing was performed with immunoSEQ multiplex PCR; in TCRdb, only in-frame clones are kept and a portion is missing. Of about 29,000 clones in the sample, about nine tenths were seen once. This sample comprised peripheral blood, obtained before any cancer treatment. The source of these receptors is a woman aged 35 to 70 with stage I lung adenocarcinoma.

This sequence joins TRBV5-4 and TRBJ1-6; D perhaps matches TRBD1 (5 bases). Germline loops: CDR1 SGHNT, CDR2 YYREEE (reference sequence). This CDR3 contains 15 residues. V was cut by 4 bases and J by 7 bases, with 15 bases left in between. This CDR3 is CASSPTSGRNSPLHF. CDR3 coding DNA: TGTGCCAGCAGCCCGACCTCAGGGCGGAATTCACCCCTCCACTTT.

CDR3 coding DNA: TGTGCCAGCAACGGACAGGGGCAGGGAGCCAAAAACATTCAGTACTTC. It yields the protein CASNGQGQGAKNIQYF. The genes are TRBV28 and TRBJ2-4, with 9 bases fitting TRBD1. With V trimmed by 7 bases and J by 0 bases, 7 bases remained unmatched. Germline V gene data show CDR1 as MDHEN and CDR2 as SYDVKM. The CDR3 runs 16 residues.

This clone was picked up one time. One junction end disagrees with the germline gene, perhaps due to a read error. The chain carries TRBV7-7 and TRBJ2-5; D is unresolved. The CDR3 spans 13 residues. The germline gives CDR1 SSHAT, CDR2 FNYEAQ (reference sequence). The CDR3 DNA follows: TGTGCTAGCAGCTTGGTGGGGCAAGAGACCCAGTACTTC. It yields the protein CASSLVGQETQYF. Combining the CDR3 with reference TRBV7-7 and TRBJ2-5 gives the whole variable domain GAGVSQSPRYKVTKRGQDVTLRCDPISSHATLYWYQQALGQGPEFLTYFNYEAQPDKSGLPSDRFSAERPEGSISTLTIQRTEQRDSAMYRCASSLVGQETQYFGPGTRLLVL.

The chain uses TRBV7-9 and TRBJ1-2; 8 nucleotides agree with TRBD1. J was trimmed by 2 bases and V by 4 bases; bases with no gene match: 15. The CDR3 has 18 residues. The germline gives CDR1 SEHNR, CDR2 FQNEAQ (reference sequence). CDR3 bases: TGTGCCAGCAGCTCTCGGAGGACAGGGAGGGCCGCGAACTATGGCTACACCTTC. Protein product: CASSSRRTGRAANYGYTF.

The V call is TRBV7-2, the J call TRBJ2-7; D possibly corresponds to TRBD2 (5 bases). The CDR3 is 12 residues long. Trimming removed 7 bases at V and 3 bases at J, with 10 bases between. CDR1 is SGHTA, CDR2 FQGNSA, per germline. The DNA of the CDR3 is TGTGCCAGCAACCCGGGGAACTACGAGCAGTACTTC. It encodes CASNPGNYEQYF.

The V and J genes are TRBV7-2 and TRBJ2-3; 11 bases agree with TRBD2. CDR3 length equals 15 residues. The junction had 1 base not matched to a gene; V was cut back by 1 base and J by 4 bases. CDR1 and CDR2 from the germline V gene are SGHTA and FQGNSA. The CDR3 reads CASSLVAGGADTQYF. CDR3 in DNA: TGTGCCAGCAGCTTAGTAGCGGGGGGGGCAGATACGCAGTATTTT.

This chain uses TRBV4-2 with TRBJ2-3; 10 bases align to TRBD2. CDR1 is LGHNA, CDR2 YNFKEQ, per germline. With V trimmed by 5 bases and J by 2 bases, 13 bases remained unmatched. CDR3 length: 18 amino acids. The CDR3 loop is CASSSLKLAGAHTDTQYF. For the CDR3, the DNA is TGTGCCAGCAGCTCCCTAAAGCTAGCGGGGGCCCACACAGATACGCAGTATTTT.

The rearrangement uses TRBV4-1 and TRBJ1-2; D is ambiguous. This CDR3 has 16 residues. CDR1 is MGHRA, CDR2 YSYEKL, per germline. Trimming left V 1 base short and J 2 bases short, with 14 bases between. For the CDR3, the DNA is TGCGCCAGCAGCCAAGCGGTACGGGTCCAGAACTATGGCTACACCTTC. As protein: CASSQAVRVQNYGYTF.